This T cell receptor (beta chain) was sequenced in a study of T cell responses to AZD1222 COVID-19 vaccine. As concerns this clone: Its antigen is still unknown.

Notes on the study in general: Donors were chiefly white British, with a greater number of females, and clonal diversity was perhaps underestimated.

Sequencing was performed with immunoSEQ multiplex PCR; in TCRdb, only in-frame clones are kept and a portion is missing. The table records approximately 150,000 clones, approximately 94% of them present only once. Trimming took 4 bases from V and 3 from J, leaving 12 bases between them. This CDR3 is built from 14 residues. Per the germline V gene, CDR1 is MNHEY and CDR2 is SVGAGI. The source was peripheral blood, collected on day 0 of AZD1222 vaccination. The TCR originated in an adult in good health. The chain joins TRBV6-5 to TRBJ1-1; D not certain. In DNA, the CDR3 is TGTGCCAGCAGTTCACCGGGCAGCCACACTGAAGCTTTCTTT. Protein product: CASSSPGSHTEAFF.